This T cell receptor beta chain is from a study of CXCR3-negative and CXCR3-positive naive CD8 T cells. The CDR3 covers 13 residues. Germline CDR1 and CDR2: SGHTA and FQGNSA. Libraries were UMI-labeled 5' RACE TRB cDNA. TCRdb re-called the 5' RACE reads, yielding one record per CDR3 amino acid sequence without DNA. Here the sample table reports 6,500 to 7,000 distinct CDR3 sequences. 300,000 cells per CD8+ T cell subset were flow-sorted in triplicate. Naive CD8+ T cells showed CD45RO-CCR7+CD27+CD95-. Sequencing input: naive CXCR3- CD8+ T cells from blood. Noted subset: CD45RO-CCR7+CD27+CD95- naive CD8+ T cells lacking CXCR3 (TNR3-). This chain connects TRBV7-2 to TRBJ2-7. The source of this sequence is a human donor in good health. Some clones in this sample may be carry-over from other donors' samples. CDR3 loop: CASSLGETYEQYF. The variable domain in full, completed from reference TRBV7-2 and TRBJ2-7, reads GAGVSQSPSNKVTEKGKDVELRCDPISGHTALYWYRQSLGQGLEFLIYFQGNSAPDKSGLPSDRFSAERTGGSVSTLTIQRTQQEDSAVYLCASSLGETYEQYFGPGTRLTVT.